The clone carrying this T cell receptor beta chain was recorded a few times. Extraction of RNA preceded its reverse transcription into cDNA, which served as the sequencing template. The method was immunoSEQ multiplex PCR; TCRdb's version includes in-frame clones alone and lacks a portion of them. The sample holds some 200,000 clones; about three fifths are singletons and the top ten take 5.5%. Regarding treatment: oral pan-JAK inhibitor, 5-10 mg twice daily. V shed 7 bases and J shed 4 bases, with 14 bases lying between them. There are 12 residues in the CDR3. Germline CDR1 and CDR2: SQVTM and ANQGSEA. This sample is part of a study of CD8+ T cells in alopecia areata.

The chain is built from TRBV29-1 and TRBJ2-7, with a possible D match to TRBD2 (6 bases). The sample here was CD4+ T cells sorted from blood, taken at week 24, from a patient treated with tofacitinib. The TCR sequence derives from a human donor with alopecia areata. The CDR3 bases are TGCAGCGCCAAACTGGGGGGATACGAGCAGTACTTC. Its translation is CSAKLGGYEQYF.